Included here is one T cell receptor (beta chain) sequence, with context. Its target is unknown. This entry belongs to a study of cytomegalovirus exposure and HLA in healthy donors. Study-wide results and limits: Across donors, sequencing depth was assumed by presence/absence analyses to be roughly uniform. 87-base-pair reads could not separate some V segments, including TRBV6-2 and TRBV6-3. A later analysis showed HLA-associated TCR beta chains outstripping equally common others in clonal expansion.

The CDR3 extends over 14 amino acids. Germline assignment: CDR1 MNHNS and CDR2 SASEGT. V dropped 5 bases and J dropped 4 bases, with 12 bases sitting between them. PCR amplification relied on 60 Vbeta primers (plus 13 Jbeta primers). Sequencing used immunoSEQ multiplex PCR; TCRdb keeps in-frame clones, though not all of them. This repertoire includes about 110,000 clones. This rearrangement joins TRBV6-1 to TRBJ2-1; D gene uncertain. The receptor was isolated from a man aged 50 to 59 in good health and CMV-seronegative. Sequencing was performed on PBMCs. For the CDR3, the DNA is TGTGCCAGCAGTCCCGCATCGGGTTACAATGAGCAGTTCTTC. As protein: CASSPASGYNEQFF.